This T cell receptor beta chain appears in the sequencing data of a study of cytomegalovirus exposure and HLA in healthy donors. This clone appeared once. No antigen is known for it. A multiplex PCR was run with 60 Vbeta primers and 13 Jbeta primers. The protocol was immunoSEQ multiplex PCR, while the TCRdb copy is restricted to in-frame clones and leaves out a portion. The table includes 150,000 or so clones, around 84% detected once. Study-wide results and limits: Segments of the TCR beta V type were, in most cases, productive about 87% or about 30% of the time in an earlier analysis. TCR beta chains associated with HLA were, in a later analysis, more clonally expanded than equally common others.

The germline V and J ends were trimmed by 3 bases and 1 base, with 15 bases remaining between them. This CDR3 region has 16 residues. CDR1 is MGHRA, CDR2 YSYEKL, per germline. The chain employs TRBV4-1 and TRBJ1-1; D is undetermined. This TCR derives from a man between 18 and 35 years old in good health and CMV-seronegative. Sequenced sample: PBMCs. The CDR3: CASSQIVSSQNTEAFF. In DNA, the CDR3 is TGCGCCAGCAGCCAGATCGTTTCCAGTCAGAACACTGAAGCTTTCTTT.